This TCR beta chain was recovered during a study of breast tumors, draining lymph nodes, adjacent tissues. Study-wide results and limits: Findings are consistent with lymph node origin and intratumoral expansion of most tumor T cells. That most tumor T cells come from lymph nodes remained unproven.

Breast cancer patients provided tissue from their axillary draining lymph nodes. Losses at the gene ends were 5 bases for V and 0 bases for J; bases not matched to a gene: 7. CDR1 LNHDA and CDR2 SQIVND come from the germline V gene (reference sequence). This CDR3 comprises 16 residues. On this clonotype: Its antigen is undetermined. Because it lacks the conserved phenylalanine or tryptophan at the end, this CDR3 is likely a read error.

TCRdb analysed the multiplex PCR reads with MiXCR anew, one entry per CDR3 protein. Of 130,000 or so distinct CDR3 sequences listed, less than 35% are singletons. Sample: axillary lymph node tissue. The chain is built from TRBV19 and TRBJ2-4, with 7 bases aligning to TRBD1. The source is a female donor with breast cancer. Some clones in this sample may be carry-over from other donors' samples. The CDR3 spells CASSSTGDLAKNIQYS. The CDR3 DNA reads as TGTGCCAGTAGTTCTACAGGGGACCTAGCCAAAAACATTCAGTACTCC.